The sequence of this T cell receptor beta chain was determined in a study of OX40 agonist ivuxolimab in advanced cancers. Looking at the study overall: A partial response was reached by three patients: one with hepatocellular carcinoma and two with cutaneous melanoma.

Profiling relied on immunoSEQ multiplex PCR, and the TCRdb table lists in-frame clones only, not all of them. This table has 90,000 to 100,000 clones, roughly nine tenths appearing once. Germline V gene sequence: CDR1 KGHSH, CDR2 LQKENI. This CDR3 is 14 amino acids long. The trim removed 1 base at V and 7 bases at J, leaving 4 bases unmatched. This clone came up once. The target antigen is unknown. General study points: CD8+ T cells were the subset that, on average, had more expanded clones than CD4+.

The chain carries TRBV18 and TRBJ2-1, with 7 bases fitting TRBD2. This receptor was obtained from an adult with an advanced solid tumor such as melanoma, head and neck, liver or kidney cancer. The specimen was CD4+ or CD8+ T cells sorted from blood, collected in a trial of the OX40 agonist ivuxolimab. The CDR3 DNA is TGTGCCAGCTCACCACTAGCGGGTGAGAATGAGCAGTTCTTC. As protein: CASSPLAGENEQFF.